The 9 T cell receptor beta chains reported below all come from one sample, sequenced in a study of blood T cell repertoires in COVID-19. Profiling relied on immunoSEQ multiplex PCR, and the TCRdb table lists in-frame clones only, not all of them. The sample gives 110,000 or so clones, over 75% of which show up once; roughly 8.9% is in the top ten. The sample taken for sequencing was peripheral blood. The source of these receptors is a woman aged 70-85 years who had recovered from COVID-19.

This chain connects TRBV27 to TRBJ2-3, with a possible D match to TRBD1 (6 bases). CDR1 and CDR2 from the germline V gene are MNHEY and SMNVEV (reference sequence). Trimming removed 5 bases at V and 6 bases at J, with 15 bases between. The CDR3 has 14 residues. CDR3 DNA: TGTGCCAGCAGTCTCGGGACACTAGGGGATACGCAGTATTTT. Its translation is CASSLGTLGDTQYF.

In its sample, this clone was seen a few times. CDR3 bases: TGTGCCAGCAGCTACGGGACTACTGATACGCAGTATTTT. Translated, it gives CASSYGTTDTQYF. V gene TRBV9 combines with J gene TRBJ2-3, with 7 nucleotides matching TRBD2. Germline V gene lookup returns CDR1 SGDLS and CDR2 YYNGEE. The J segment lost 6 bases and the V segment lost 4 bases, leaving 5 bases of the junction unmatched. The CDR3 covers 13 residues.

The rearrangement uses TRBV5-5 and TRBJ2-1, with D perhaps TRBD1 (5 bases). The germline CDR1 and CDR2 sequences are SGHKS and YYEKEE (reference sequence). Trimming took off 2 bases at V and 4 bases at J, with 10 bases between the two ends. CDR3 length: 14 amino acids. CDR3 sequence reads: CASSFSGSYNEQFF. CDR3 DNA: TGTGCCAGCAGCTTTTCAGGGTCTTACAATGAGCAGTTCTTC.

The gene calls are TRBV5-1 and TRBJ1-2; 7 bases fit TRBD1. The CDR3 spans 13 residues. CDR1 SGHRS and CDR2 YFSETQ come from the germline V gene. V trimming: 0 bases; J trimming: 8 bases; junction bases outside the gene matches: 4. CDR3 residues: CASSLDPGGGYTF. The CDR3 region has the DNA TGCGCCAGCAGCTTGGACCCAGGGGGAGGCTACACCTTC. Filled out from reference TRBV5-1 and TRBJ1-2, the complete variable domain reads KAGVTQTPRYLIKTRGQQVTLSCSPISGHRSVSWYQQTPGQGLQFLFEYFSETQRNKGNFPGRFSGRQFSNSRSEMNVSTLELGDSALYLCASSLDPGGGYTFGSGTRLTVV.

The chain links TRBV6-2 or TRBV6-3 to TRBJ2-7, with D unresolved. The germline CDR1 and CDR2 sequences are MNHEY and SVGEGT. Between the trimmed V and J ends, which lost 0 bases and 2 bases, there was a span of 17 bases. The CDR3 spans 17 residues. CDR3 DNA: TGTGCCAGCAGTTACTCGACGGGTCGGCGGAGACCCTACGAGCAGTACTTC. This sequence encodes CASSYSTGRRRPYEQYF.

This rearrangement joins TRBV7-9 to TRBJ1-1; no definite D call. V shed 3 bases and J shed 11 bases, with 19 bases lying between them. Germline values: CDR1 SEHNR, CDR2 FQNEAQ (reference sequence). This CDR3 is built from 14 residues. CDR3 coding DNA: TGTGCCAGCAGCTTCGGTGTGGGAGGCCGAGGTGCTTTCTTT. Translation gives CASSFGVGGRGAFF.

The chain combines TRBV28 with TRBJ1-1, with D possibly matching TRBD1 (5 bases). Germline CDR1 reads MDHEN; CDR2 reads SYDVKM. The CDR3 spans 13 residues. V lost 1 base, J lost 4 bases, and 7 bases lay in between. The DNA for the CDR3 is TGTGCCAGCAGTTTATCCGGGGGCACTGAAGCTTTCTTT. Protein sequence: CASSLSGGTEAFF.

The chain recombines TRBV19 with TRBJ1-1, with D hard to call. The length of the CDR3 is 14 residues. V was trimmed by 3 bases and J by 1 base, leaving 9 bases between them. The germline CDR1 and CDR2 sequences are LNHDA and SQIVND (reference sequence). CDR3 residues: CASSMPWANTEAFF. The CDR3 DNA is TGTGCCAGTAGTATGCCGTGGGCGAACACTGAAGCTTTCTTT.

This chain joins TRBV13 and TRBJ2-7, with 10 bases that match TRBD2. The V and J ends lost 4 bases and 3 bases, in that order; junction bases with no gene match: 9. The CDR3 has 16 amino acids. Per the germline V gene, CDR1 is PRHDT and CDR2 is FYEKMQ (reference sequence). This CDR3 reads CASSSQLAGTHYEQYF. The CDR3 bases are TGTGCCAGCAGCTCCCAACTAGCGGGGACACACTACGAGCAGTACTTC.